The clone carrying this TCR beta chain was counted once. Its specificity is unknown. From the 5' RACE reads, TCRdb called clonotypes with MiXCR, one entry per CDR3 protein. The table records approximately 220,000 distinct CDR3 sequences, about 16% of them present only once. This entry belongs to a study of CD8 T cells in ankylosing spondylitis. This CDR3 comprises 15 residues. Germline CDR1 is SNHLY and CDR2 is FYNNEI. Trimming at V came to 5 bases and at J to 3 bases, leaving 5 bases not matched to a gene. General observations from the study: Roughly eight highly homologous variants formed a TCR beta motif that appeared characteristic of ankylosing spondylitis blood. Matched ankylosing spondylitis synovial fluid reportedly contained a significantly enriched population of disease-linked clones. In reactive arthritis synovial fluid and blood, some motif variants had been reported before.

The rearrangement joins TRBV2 to TRBJ2-7; 12 bases line up with TRBD2. The receptor's source is a male donor with ankylosing spondylitis. Sequencing input: blood, either unsorted or a sorted T cell fraction (not recorded which). The CDR3 sequence is CASSPETSGGYEQYF. The CDR3 DNA follows: TGTGCCAGCAGTCCAGAGACTAGCGGGGGCTACGAGCAGTACTTC.